Described below is a single T cell receptor beta chain sequence and its context. The target antigen is unknown. Noted treatment: roughly 19 received Ad26.COV2.S at low or high dose, single or two shots; roughly 5 received placebo; per-sample allocation not given. At day 63 after the first vaccine or placebo injection, samples were drawn. This entry is derived from a study of Ad26.COV2.S vaccination and SARS-CoV-2 variants. Study at large: Donor had been placed in the Ad26.COV2.S arm of the COV1001 trial. Into the muscle, Ad26.COV2.S was dosed once or twice, 56 days apart. Study results and limitations: TCR breadth and depth estimates may have understated total T cell responses.

Some clones are missing from TCRdb's copy, which holds only in-frame ones; the method was immunoSEQ multiplex PCR. The table lists 300,000 to 400,000 clones, more than 70% of them singletons. From germline, CDR1 is SNHLY and CDR2 FYNNEI. This CDR3 has 15 amino acids. Trimming left V 5 bases short and J 0 bases short, with 11 bases between. This chain links TRBV2 with TRBJ1-5; D is undetermined. This TCR came from a person aged 18 to 65 who received the Ad26.COV2.S COVID-19 vaccine or a placebo. The material sequenced was peripheral blood, taken in a trial of Ad26.COV2.S vaccine versus placebo. The DNA of the CDR3 is TGTGCCAGCAGTCCCCCATCATATAGCAATCAGCCCCAGCATTTT. It specifies CASSPPSYSNQPQHF.